This is a list of T cell receptor beta chains from one sample in a study of HIV-infected children after antiretroviral therapy interruption. TCRdb independently ran MiXCR on the 3' RACE reads; one entry per CDR3 protein. The sample comprises fewer than 100,000 distinct CDR3 sequences, approximately 6.9% of which are singletons, and around 1.1% rests with the top ten. The sequencing here drew on CD45RA+ CD4+ T cells from PBMCs, pooled from several time points, taken from a donor given antiretroviral therapy, either interrupted or continuous. The origin of the receptors is a pool of human donors with HIV. CDR3s include the opening cysteine and the closing phenylalanine or tryptophan. Each record gives: clone size, V gene, D gene, J gene, CDR3 protein, CDR3 DNA. The D gene is left open where the match is weak. Not every row has a clone size; where given, it reads once, few, many or a size class.

clone_size: few
v_call: TRBV2
d_call: NA
j_call: TRBJ1-1
cdr3_aa: CASSEARVLGTEAFF
cdr3_nt: TGTGCCAGCAGTGAAGCGAGGGTTCTGGGCACTGAAGCTTTCTTT

clone_size: many
v_call: TRBV7-9
d_call: NA
j_call: TRBJ1-2
cdr3_aa: CASSRGRDKSYGYTF
cdr3_nt: TGTGCCAGCAGCCGCGGCCGGGACAAATCCTATGGCTACACCTTC

clone_size: few
v_call: TRBV18
d_call: TRBD2
j_call: TRBJ2-7
cdr3_aa: CASSPDRGGGDEQYF
cdr3_nt: TGTGCCAGCTCACCCGACCGGGGGGGGGGAGACGAGCAGTACTTC

clone_size: many
v_call: TRBV10-3
d_call: TRBD1
j_call: TRBJ2-5
cdr3_aa: CAISEGRGYQETQYF
cdr3_nt: TGTGCCATCAGTGAGGGCAGGGGGTACCAAGAGACCCAGTACTTC

clone_size: many
v_call: TRBV7-9
d_call: TRBD1
j_call: TRBJ2-5
cdr3_aa: CASSFGTGRETQYF
cdr3_nt: TGTGCCAGCAGCTTCGGGACAGGGAGAGAGACCCAGTACTTC

clone_size: many
v_call: TRBV9
d_call: NA
j_call: TRBJ1-1
cdr3_aa: CASRHREVFTEAFF
cdr3_nt: TGTGCCAGCAGACACAGGGAGGTGTTCACTGAAGCTTTCTTT

clone_size: NA
v_call: TRBV25-1
d_call: NA
j_call: TRBJ1-5
cdr3_aa: CASYDKGKDQPQHF
cdr3_nt: TGTGCCAGCTATGATAAGGGGAAAGATCAGCCCCAGCATTTT

clone_size: many
v_call: TRBV27
d_call: NA
j_call: TRBJ2-1
cdr3_aa: CASSLKGGLRDNEQFF
cdr3_nt: TGTGCCAGCAGTCTAAAGGGGGGACTGAGAGACAATGAGCAGTTCTTC

clone_size: NA
v_call: TRBV20-1
d_call: NA
j_call: TRBJ2-5
cdr3_aa: CSARKPGAETQYF
cdr3_nt: TGCAGTGCTAGAAAACCAGGGGCGGAGACCCAGTACTTC

clone_size: few
v_call: TRBV5-1
d_call: TRBD1
j_call: TRBJ2-7
cdr3_aa: CASSQGPGQGDEQYF
cdr3_nt: TGCGCCAGCAGCCAGGGTCCGGGACAGGGGGACGAGCAGTACTTC

clone_size: many
v_call: TRBV5-1
d_call: NA
j_call: TRBJ1-6
cdr3_aa: CASSLLWTESSYNSPLHF
cdr3_nt: TGCGCCAGCAGCTTGTTATGGACAGAGAGCTCCTATAATTCACCCCTCCACTTT

clone_size: many
v_call: TRBV5-1
d_call: TRBD1
j_call: TRBJ2-1
cdr3_aa: CASSFQGASDEQFF
cdr3_nt: TGCGCCAGCAGCTTCCAGGGGGCGTCTGATGAGCAGTTCTTC

clone_size: NA
v_call: TRBV19
d_call: NA
j_call: TRBJ1-2
cdr3_aa: CASSIDHHSAYGYTF
cdr3_nt: TGTGCCAGTAGTATAGATCATCACAGTGCCTATGGCTACACCTTC

clone_size: many
v_call: TRBV12-3/TRBV12-4
d_call: TRBD1
j_call: TRBJ1-1
cdr3_aa: CASKPGQVDTEAFF
cdr3_nt: TGTGCCAGCAAACCGGGACAGGTAGACACTGAAGCTTTCTTT

clone_size: NA
v_call: TRBV11-3
d_call: NA
j_call: TRBJ1-1
cdr3_aa: CASSLFVGRNTEAFF
cdr3_nt: TGTGCCAGCAGCTTATTCGTGGGCAGGAACACTGAAGCTTTCTTT

clone_size: few
v_call: TRBV29-1
d_call: TRBD1
j_call: TRBJ2-2
cdr3_aa: CSVGDRGLTGELFF
cdr3_nt: TGCAGCGTGGGGGACAGGGGGCTTACCGGGGAGCTGTTTTTT

clone_size: many
v_call: TRBV5-4
d_call: NA
j_call: TRBJ2-7
cdr3_aa: CASSSTAVTYEQYF
cdr3_nt: TGTGCCAGCAGCTCCACAGCGGTGACCTACGAGCAGTACTTC

clone_size: NA
v_call: TRBV5-6
d_call: NA
j_call: TRBJ2-1
cdr3_aa: CASSPRDRGPEEQFF
cdr3_nt: TGTGCCAGCAGCCCCCGGGACCGAGGACCAGAAGAGCAGTTCTTC

clone_size: few
v_call: TRBV30
d_call: NA
j_call: TRBJ1-2
cdr3_aa: CAWRRNYGYTF
cdr3_nt: TGTGCCTGGAGACGGAACTATGGCTACACCTTC

clone_size: many
v_call: TRBV24-1
d_call: TRBD1
j_call: TRBJ2-7
cdr3_aa: CATSDSGTGAYEQYF
cdr3_nt: TGTGCCACCAGTGATTCCGGGACAGGGGCCTACGAGCAGTACTTC

clone_size: NA
v_call: TRBV5-6
d_call: TRBD1
j_call: TRBJ2-3
cdr3_aa: CASSLVPGQGTDTQYF
cdr3_nt: TGTGCCAGCAGCTTGGTTCCGGGACAGGGTACAGATACGCAGTATTTT

clone_size: few
v_call: TRBV5-5
d_call: TRBD1
j_call: TRBJ1-1
cdr3_aa: CASSRDSRTGNTEAFF
cdr3_nt: TGTGCCAGCAGCCGCGACAGCAGGACAGGGAACACTGAAGCTTTCTTT

clone_size: many
v_call: TRBV13
d_call: TRBD2
j_call: TRBJ2-7
cdr3_aa: CASSLGTPGLAGDEQYF
cdr3_nt: TGTGCCAGCAGCTTAGGAACCCCGGGACTAGCGGGAGACGAGCAGTACTTC

clone_size: many
v_call: TRBV4-2
d_call: NA
j_call: TRBJ2-3
cdr3_aa: CASSQGGPGSYTSDTQYF
cdr3_nt: TGTGCCAGCAGCCAAGGAGGTCCGGGGAGTTACACATCAGATACGCAGTATTTT

clone_size: many
v_call: TRBV30
d_call: TRBD1
j_call: TRBJ1-2
cdr3_aa: CAWSASDRVGGYTF
cdr3_nt: TGTGCCTGGAGTGCATCGGACAGGGTTGGGGGCTACACCTTC